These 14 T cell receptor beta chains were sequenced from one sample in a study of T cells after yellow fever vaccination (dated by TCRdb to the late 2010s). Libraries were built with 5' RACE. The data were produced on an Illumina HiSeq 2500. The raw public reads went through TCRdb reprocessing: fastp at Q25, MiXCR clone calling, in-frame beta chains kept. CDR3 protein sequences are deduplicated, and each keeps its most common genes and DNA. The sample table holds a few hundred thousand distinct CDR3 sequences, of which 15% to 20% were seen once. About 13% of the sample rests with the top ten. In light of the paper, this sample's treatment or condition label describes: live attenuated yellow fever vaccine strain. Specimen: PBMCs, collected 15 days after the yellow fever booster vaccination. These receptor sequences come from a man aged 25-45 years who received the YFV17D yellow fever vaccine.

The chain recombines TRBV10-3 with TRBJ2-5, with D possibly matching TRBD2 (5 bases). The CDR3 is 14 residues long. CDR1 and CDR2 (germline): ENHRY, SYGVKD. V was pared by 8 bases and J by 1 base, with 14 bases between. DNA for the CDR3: TGTGCCATCTCACGTCAACGGGGCCAAGAGACCCAGTACTTC. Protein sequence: CAISRQRGQETQYF.

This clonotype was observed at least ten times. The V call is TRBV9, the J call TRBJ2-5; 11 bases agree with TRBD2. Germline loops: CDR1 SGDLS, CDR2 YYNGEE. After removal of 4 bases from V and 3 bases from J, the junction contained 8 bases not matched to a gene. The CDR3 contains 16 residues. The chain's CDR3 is CASSPLGGLAEETQYF. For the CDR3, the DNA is TGTGCCAGCAGCCCTCTAGGGGGACTAGCGGAAGAGACCCAGTACTTC.

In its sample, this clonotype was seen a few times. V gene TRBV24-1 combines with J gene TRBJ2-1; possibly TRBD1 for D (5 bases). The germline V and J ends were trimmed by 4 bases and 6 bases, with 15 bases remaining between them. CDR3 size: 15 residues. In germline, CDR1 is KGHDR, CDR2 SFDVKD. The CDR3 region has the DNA TGTGCCACCAGTGACGCTCGATCTGGGGCCAATGAGCAGTTCTTC. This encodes CATSDARSGANEQFF.

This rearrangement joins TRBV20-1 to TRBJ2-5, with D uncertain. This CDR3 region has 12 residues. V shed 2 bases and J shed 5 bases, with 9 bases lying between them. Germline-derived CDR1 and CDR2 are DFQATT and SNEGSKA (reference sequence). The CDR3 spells CSARSGGETQYF. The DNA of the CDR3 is TGCAGTGCTAGAAGTGGTGGGGAGACCCAGTACTTC.

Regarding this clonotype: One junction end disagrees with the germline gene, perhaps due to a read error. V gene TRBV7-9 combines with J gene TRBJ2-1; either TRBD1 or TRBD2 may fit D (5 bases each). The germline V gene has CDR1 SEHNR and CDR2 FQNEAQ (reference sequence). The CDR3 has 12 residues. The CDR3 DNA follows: TGTGCCAGCAGATTAGGGACCAATGAGCAGTTCTTC. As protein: CASRLGTNEQFF. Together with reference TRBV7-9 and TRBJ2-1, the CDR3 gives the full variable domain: DTGVSQNPRHKITKRGQNVTFRCDPISEHNRLYWYRQTLGQGPEFLTYFQNEAQLEKSRLLSDRFSAERPKGSFSTLEIQRTEQGDSAMYLCASRLGTNEQFFGPGTRLTVL.

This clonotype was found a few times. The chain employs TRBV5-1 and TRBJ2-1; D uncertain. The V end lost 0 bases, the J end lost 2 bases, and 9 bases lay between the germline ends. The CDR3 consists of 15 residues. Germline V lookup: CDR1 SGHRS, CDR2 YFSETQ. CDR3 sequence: CASSLGALPYNEQFF. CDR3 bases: TGCGCCAGCAGCTTGGGCGCTCTCCCCTACAATGAGCAGTTCTTC. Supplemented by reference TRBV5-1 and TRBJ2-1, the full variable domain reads KAGVTQTPRYLIKTRGQQVTLSCSPISGHRSVSWYQQTPGQGLQFLFEYFSETQRNKGNFPGRFSGRQFSNSRSEMNVSTLELGDSALYLCASSLGALPYNEQFFGPGTRLTVL.

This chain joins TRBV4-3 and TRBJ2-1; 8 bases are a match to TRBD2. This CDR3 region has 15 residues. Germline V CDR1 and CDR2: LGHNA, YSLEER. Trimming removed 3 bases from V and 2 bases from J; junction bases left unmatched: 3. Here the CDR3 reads CASSHLAGTYNEQFF. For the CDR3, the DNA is TGCGCCAGCAGCCATTTAGCGGGAACCTACAATGAGCAGTTCTTC.

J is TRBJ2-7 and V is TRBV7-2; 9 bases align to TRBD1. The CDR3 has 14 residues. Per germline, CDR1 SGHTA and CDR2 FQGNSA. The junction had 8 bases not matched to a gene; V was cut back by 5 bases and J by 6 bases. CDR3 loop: CASSAGDRASEQYF. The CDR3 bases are TGTGCCAGCAGCGCCGGGGACAGGGCCAGCGAGCAGTACTTC.

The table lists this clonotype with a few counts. CDR3 bases: TGCGCCAGCAGTAGAGGGGCAGGGGGCGACGAGCAGTACTTC. Translated, it gives CASSRGAGGDEQYF. The genes are TRBV5-1 and TRBJ2-7; 8 nucleotides align to TRBD1. The V gene end was trimmed by 5 bases and the J gene end by 5 bases; junction bases not matched to a gene: 9. The germline gives CDR1 SGHRS, CDR2 YFSETQ. The CDR3 is 14 amino acids.

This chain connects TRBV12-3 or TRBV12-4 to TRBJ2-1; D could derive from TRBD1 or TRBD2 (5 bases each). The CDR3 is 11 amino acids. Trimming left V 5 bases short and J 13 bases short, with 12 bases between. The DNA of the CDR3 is TGTGCCAGCAGTAATCGGGACGGACAGTTCTTC. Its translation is CASSNRDGQFF.

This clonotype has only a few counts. This chain's CDR3 is CASSEIRAGGTYEQYF. The CDR3 DNA follows: TGCGCCAGCAGTGAGATCAGAGCGGGAGGAACCTACGAGCAGTACTTC. This sequence joins TRBV10-2 and TRBJ2-7; 9 nucleotides line up with TRBD2. This CDR3 spans 16 amino acids. V trimming: 2 bases; J trimming: 2 bases; junction bases outside the gene matches: 7. Germline assignment: CDR1 WSHSY and CDR2 SAAADI.

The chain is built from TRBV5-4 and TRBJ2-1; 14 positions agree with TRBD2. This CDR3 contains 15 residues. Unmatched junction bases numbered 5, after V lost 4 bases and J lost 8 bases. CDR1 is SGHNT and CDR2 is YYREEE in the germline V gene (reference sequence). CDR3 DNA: TGTGCCAGCAGCCTGACTAGCGGGAGGGCGGATGAGCAGTTCTTC. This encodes CASSLTSGRADEQFF.

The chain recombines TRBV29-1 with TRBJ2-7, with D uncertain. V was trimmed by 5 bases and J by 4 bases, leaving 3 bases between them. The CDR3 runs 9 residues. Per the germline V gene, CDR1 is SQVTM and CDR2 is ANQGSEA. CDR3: CSVWYEQYF. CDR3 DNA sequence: TGCAGCGTTTGGTACGAGCAGTACTTC.

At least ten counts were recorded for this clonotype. CDR3 residues: CASSTRGSGANVLTF. In DNA form, the CDR3 reads TGTGCCAGCAGTACTAGGGGCTCTGGGGCCAACGTCCTGACTTTC. The chain is built from TRBV27 and TRBJ2-6, with D perhaps assigned TRBD1 or TRBD2 (5 bases each). This CDR3 has 15 amino acids. The germline V gene has CDR1 MNHEY and CDR2 SMNVEV (reference sequence). V was trimmed by 5 bases and J by 0 bases, leaving 8 bases between them.